The 21 T cell receptor beta chains reported below all come from one sample, sequenced in a study of response to subunit inactivated influenza vaccine. TCRdb ran MiXCR on the RT-PCR reads and lists one entry per CDR3 protein. There are roughly 620,000 distinct CDR3 sequences in the sample; over 9% occur only once, and approximately 10% lies in the top ten. This same sample was also part of a study on T cells expressing NK-cell markers. This second study says: 5'RACE template switching with UMIs generated TCR beta cDNA.

Sequencing used PBMCs from blood, obtained on the day of vaccination. Receptor source: a man in his fifties who received an inactivated influenza vaccine.

In this sample, this clonotype turned up many times. The chain links TRBV3-1 to TRBJ2-1; D may be TRBD1 (6 bases). The V end was cut by 4 bases, the J end by 10 bases, with 14 bases between. Germline V gives CDR1 LGHDT, CDR2 YNNKEL (reference sequence). The CDR3 extends over 13 amino acids. CDR3 sequence reads: CASSPTGLSEQFF. The CDR3 DNA reads as TGTGCCAGCAGCCCGACAGGCCTCAGCGAGCAGTTCTTC.

The sample holds many counts of this clonotype. The gene calls are TRBV28 and TRBJ2-5; 12 bases align to TRBD2. Trimming took 2 bases from V and 2 from J; bases not matched to a gene: 12. The CDR3 consists of 19 residues. The germline V gene encodes CDR1 MDHEN and CDR2 SYDVKM. The CDR3 coding sequence is TGTGCCAGCAGTTTAGGAGCGACTAGCGGGAGAGGGGGACAAGAGACCCAGTACTTC. It encodes CASSLGATSGRGGQETQYF.

The chain is built from TRBV12-3 or TRBV12-4 and TRBJ2-3; 9 nucleotides line up with TRBD2. The CDR3 contains 17 residues. Trimming at V came to 6 bases and at J to 8 bases, leaving 18 bases not matched to a gene. CDR3 amino acids: CASSYPSAGGAQGTQYF. CDR3 sequence (DNA): TGTGCCAGCAGCTATCCCTCGGCGGGGGGGGCCCAGGGTACGCAGTATTTT.

This clonotype was recorded a few times. The gene calls are TRBV24-1 and TRBJ2-7; 7 bases align to TRBD2. The germline gives CDR1 KGHDR, CDR2 SFDVKD. Trimming removed 7 bases from V and 4 bases from J; junction bases left unmatched: 6. The CDR3 extends over 13 amino acids. CDR3 region: CATSPGTTYEQYF. Here the CDR3 DNA reads TGTGCCACCAGCCCAGGGACTACGTACGAGCAGTACTTC.

The chain uses TRBV4-2 and TRBJ2-7, with a tentative D call TRBD1 (5 bases). Trimming removed 2 bases from V and 4 bases from J, with 9 bases in between. Germline V gives CDR1 LGHNA, CDR2 YNFKEQ. This CDR3 has 13 amino acids. DNA of the CDR3: TGTGCCAGCAGCCAAAACCAGGGTTACGAGCAGTACTTC. Protein sequence: CASSQNQGYEQYF.

This chain joins TRBV30 and TRBJ2-7, with D maybe TRBD1 (5 bases). The CDR3 runs to 13 residues. Germline values: CDR1 GTSNPN, CDR2 SVGIG (reference sequence). The V gene lost 4 bases and the J gene lost 0 bases, with 10 bases spanning the gap. The CDR3 DNA follows: TGTGCCTGGACGGCAGGGATCTCCTACGAGCAGTACTTC. This translates into CAWTAGISYEQYF.

J is TRBJ2-7 and V is TRBV4-1; D is unresolved. The ends were cut back, 4 bases at V and 3 bases at J, with 10 bases in the middle. The CDR3 spans 13 residues. Germline CDR1 and CDR2: MGHRA and YSYEKL. The CDR3 region has the DNA TGCGCCAGCAGCCTCCTCCCTAACTACGAGCAGTACTTC. Protein: CASSLLPNYEQYF.

This clonotype was counted many times. The chain combines TRBV7-9 with TRBJ1-5; D is ambiguous. Germline V CDR1 and CDR2: SEHNR, FQNEAQ (reference sequence). There are 14 residues in the CDR3. V shed 2 bases and J shed 0 bases, with 5 bases lying between them. Written as DNA, the CDR3 is TGTGCCAGCAGCTTATCGGATAGCAATCAGCCCCAGCATTTT. As protein: CASSLSDSNQPQHF.

V is TRBV5-1 and J is TRBJ2-7, with 8 bases fitting TRBD1. CDR3 length: 19 amino acids. V gave up 4 bases and J gave up 0 bases; unmatched junction bases: 18. Per germline, CDR1 SGHRS and CDR2 YFSETQ. The CDR3 here is CASSPLPGQAYRGSYEQYF. The CDR3 DNA reads as TGCGCCAGCAGCCCACTACCGGGACAGGCTTACAGAGGCTCCTACGAGCAGTACTTC.

The rearrangement links TRBV12-3 or TRBV12-4 to TRBJ1-5, with 7 bases that match TRBD1. The CDR3 is made up of 14 amino acids. V lost 2 bases, J lost 6 bases, and 4 bases stayed unmatched. The chain's CDR3 is CASSLRQGGQPQHF. The CDR3 nucleotides read TGTGCCAGCAGTTTAAGGCAGGGGGGTCAGCCCCAGCATTTT.

The V and J genes are TRBV20-1 and TRBJ1-2; D remains ambiguous. With 0 bases removed from V and 4 bases from J, the gap between germline ends came to 6 bases. Germline-derived CDR1 and CDR2 are DFQATT and SNEGSKA (reference sequence). The CDR3 runs to 12 residues. The CDR3 DNA is TGCAGTGCTAGAGATCTGGGCTATGGCTACACCTTC. Protein product: CSARDLGYGYTF.

The CDR3 protein is CASSPRPVGISGANVLTF. CDR3 nucleotides: TGTGCCAGCAGCCCCCGGCCGGTTGGTATCTCTGGGGCCAACGTCCTGACTTTC. The gene calls are TRBV11-2 and TRBJ2-6; D unresolved. Per the germline V gene, CDR1 is SGHAT and CDR2 is FQNNGV. The germline V and J ends were trimmed by 5 bases and 0 bases, with 17 bases remaining between them. The CDR3 totals 18 residues.

Ten or more counts support this clonotype. The V gene is TRBV5-1, the J gene TRBJ2-2; D is unclear. This CDR3 comprises 15 residues. The germline gives CDR1 SGHRS, CDR2 YFSETQ. Trimming took 0 bases from V and 0 from J, leaving 6 bases between them. DNA of the CDR3: TGCGCCAGCAGCTTGGTTGGTTCGAACACCGGGGAGCTGTTTTTT. It codes for CASSLVGSNTGELFF. Full variable domain (rest looked up from reference TRBV5-1 and TRBJ2-2): KAGVTQTPRYLIKTRGQQVTLSCSPISGHRSVSWYQQTPGQGLQFLFEYFSETQRNKGNFPGRFSGRQFSNSRSEMNVSTLELGDSALYLCASSLVGSNTGELFFGEGSRLTVL.

This clonotype was counted a few times. J is TRBJ2-5 and V is TRBV7-9; 9 nucleotides align to TRBD1. In germline, CDR1 is SEHNR, CDR2 FQNEAQ (reference sequence). This CDR3 is 17 amino acids long. The ends lost 5 bases at V and 6 bases at J; junction bases unmatched: 16. This chain's CDR3 is CASSPQAGTGYSKTQYF. In DNA form, the CDR3 reads TGTGCCAGCAGCCCCCAGGCCGGGACAGGGTATTCGAAGACCCAGTACTTC.

This chain uses TRBV12-3 or TRBV12-4 with TRBJ2-1; D could derive from TRBD1 or TRBD2 (5 bases each). The V gene lost 7 bases and the J gene lost 12 bases, with 16 bases spanning the gap. The CDR3 length is 12 residues. The CDR3 protein is CASIQSAGGQFF. The CDR3 bases are TGTGCCAGCATCCAATCCGCTGGGGGGCAGTTCTTC.

The J gene is TRBJ2-2, the V gene TRBV12-3 or TRBV12-4; D unclear. Trimming cost V 3 bases and J 0 bases, with 11 bases left between them. This CDR3 is 16 amino acids long. The CDR3 DNA follows: TGTGCCAGCAGTTTTATTCTTGATGCGAACACCGGGGAGCTGTTTTTT. Translating gives CASSFILDANTGELFF.

This clonotype was seen ten or more times. This chain uses TRBV11-2 with TRBJ1-3; D perhaps matches TRBD1 (5 bases). The germline V gene encodes CDR1 SGHAT and CDR2 FQNNGV. The CDR3 sequence is 15 residues long. The V end was cut by 0 bases, the J end by 0 bases, with 6 bases between. CDR3 loop: CASSLDRGSGNTIYF. DNA for the CDR3: TGTGCCAGCAGCTTAGATAGGGGCTCTGGAAACACCATATATTTT.

This chain connects TRBV28 to TRBJ2-3; 12 bases match TRBD2. The length of the CDR3 is 16 residues. Looked up from germline, CDR1 is MDHEN and CDR2 is SYDVKM. Trimming removed 5 bases from V and 7 bases from J; junction bases left unmatched: 10. CDR3 in amino acids: CASSPATSGGPHTQYF. CDR3 coding DNA: TGTGCCAGCAGTCCGGCGACTAGCGGGGGCCCCCATACGCAGTATTTT.

The genes are TRBV12-3 or TRBV12-4 and TRBJ1-1, with a tentative D call TRBD1 (5 bases). This CDR3 contains 12 residues. The ends were cut back, 6 bases at V and 10 bases at J, with 15 bases in the middle. The CDR3 sequence is CASREGTLGAFF. The CDR3, as DNA: TGTGCCAGCAGGGAGGGGACCCTCGGAGCTTTCTTT.

This clonotype has a handful of counts. Here the CDR3 DNA reads TGTGCCACCAGCAGTCCCCCGGTCTACAATGAGCAGTTCTTC. This gives the protein CATSSPPVYNEQFF. The chain is built from TRBV15 and TRBJ2-1; no definite D call. The CDR3 consists of 14 residues. Germline V gene lookup returns CDR1 LNHNV and CDR2 YYDKDF (reference sequence). The ends were cut back, 3 bases at V and 3 bases at J, with 9 bases in the middle.

This clonotype was observed a few times. The chain joins TRBV3-1 to TRBJ2-3; 8 nucleotides agree with TRBD2. The CDR3 is 16 amino acids. Trimming took 0 bases from V and 5 from J; bases not matched to a gene: 7. The germline gives CDR1 LGHDT, CDR2 YNNKEL (reference sequence). The CDR3 loop reads CASSQDTGGRGDTQYF. The DNA of the CDR3 is TGTGCCAGCAGCCAAGATACGGGGGGGCGAGGAGATACGCAGTATTTT.